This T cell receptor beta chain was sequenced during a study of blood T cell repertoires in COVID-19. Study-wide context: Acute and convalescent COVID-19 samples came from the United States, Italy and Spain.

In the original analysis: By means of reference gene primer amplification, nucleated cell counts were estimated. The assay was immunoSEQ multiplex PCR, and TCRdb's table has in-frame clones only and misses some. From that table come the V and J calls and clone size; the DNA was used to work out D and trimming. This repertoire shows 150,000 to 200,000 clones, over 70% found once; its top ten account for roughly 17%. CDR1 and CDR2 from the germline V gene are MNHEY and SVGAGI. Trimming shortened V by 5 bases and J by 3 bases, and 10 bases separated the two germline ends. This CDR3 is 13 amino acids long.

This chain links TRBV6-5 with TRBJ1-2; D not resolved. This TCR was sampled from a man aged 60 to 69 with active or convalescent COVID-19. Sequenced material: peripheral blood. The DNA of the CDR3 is TGTGCCAGCAGTCCCAGAGGGTACTATGGCTACACCTTC. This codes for CASSPRGYYGYTF.